These T cell receptor beta chains were read from a single sample in a study of T cell repertoires in cytomegalovirus infection. TCRdb analysed the reads with MiXCR anew, one entry per CDR3 protein. The sample includes approximately 590,000 distinct CDR3 sequences, around two fifths of them seen just once. Antigens for these TCRs are unknown. Here the sequenced sample was cultured PBMCs, taken from culture after CMV antigen stimulation. These receptors all stem from a human donor in good health (CMV status not recorded). Some clones in this sample may be carry-over from other donors' samples. The CDR3 runs from the conserved cysteine through the conserved F or W. A D gene is named only where the DNA matches it firmly. Clone size, where shown, is once, few, many, or a class for clones that have expanded.

>TRBD1|TRBV7-2|TRBJ2-4|NA
CASSSSRDRGLLAKNIQYF
TGTGCCAGCAGCTCCTCCCGGGACAGGGGGCTTCTAGCCAAAAACATTCAGTACTTC
>NA|TRBV14|TRBJ2-3|NA
CASSLGLIDTQYF
TGTGCCAGCAGCCTTGGACTTATAGATACGCAGTATTTT
>TRBD2|TRBV7-8|TRBJ2-3|NA
CASSLARLAASVTQYF
TGTGCCAGCAGCTTAGCCCGACTAGCGGCCTCGGTTACGCAGTATTTT
>TRBD2|TRBV12-3/TRBV12-4|TRBJ2-1|NA
CASSFRSGRNEQFF
TGTGCCAGCAGTTTTAGGAGCGGGAGGAATGAGCAGTTCTTC
>TRBD2|TRBV7-2|TRBJ2-7|few
CASSQAGGLYEQYF
TGTGCCAGCAGCCAAGCGGGGGGCCTCTACGAGCAGTACTTC
>NA|TRBV18|TRBJ2-4|NA
CASSPGLGKAKNIQYF
TGTGCCAGCTCGCCCGGACTGGGTAAAGCCAAAAACATTCAGTACTTC
>TRBD2|TRBV19|TRBJ2-1|few
CASSITGTSGLNEQFF
TGTGCCAGTAGTATAACCGGGACTAGCGGCCTCAATGAGCAGTTCTTC
>TRBD2|TRBV6-6|TRBJ2-7|once
CASRTGTSAYEQYF
TGTGCCAGCAGAACCGGGACTAGCGCCTACGAGCAGTACTTC
>NA|TRBV20-1|TRBJ2-5|NA
CSARAPGTYLETQYF
TGCAGTGCTAGAGCCCCCGGGACATATCTAGAGACCCAGTACTTC
>TRBD1|TRBV7-9|TRBJ2-5|NA
CASSPGDRGPQETQYF
TGTGCCAGCAGCCCAGGGGACAGGGGACCCCAAGAGACCCAGTACTTC